Listed below are T cell receptor beta chains from one sample, sequenced in a study of neurological immune-mediated disorders. TCRdb analysed the 5' RACE reads with MiXCR anew, one entry per CDR3 protein. Of tens of thousands of distinct CDR3 sequences listed, over 12% are singletons. Sequencing was carried out using PBMCs. The receptors were gathered from a woman between 45 and 60 years old with HTLV-1-associated myelopathy (HAM/TSP). CDR3s include the opening cysteine and the closing phenylalanine or tryptophan. D genes are given only for firm matches. The size of a clone is reported for some rows only, either as once, few or many, or as a class for expanded clones.

cdr3_aa cdr3_nt v_call clone_size j_call d_call
CASSETGFNNSPLHF TGTGCCAGCAGTGAGACAGGGTTTAATAATTCACCCCTCCACTTT TRBV6-1 few TRBJ1-6 TRBD1
CASSLVIGTGANVLTF TGTGCCAGCAGCTTAGTCATAGGGACCGGGGCCAACGTCCTGACTTTC TRBV7-2 many TRBJ2-6 NA
CSAGIGWRTDTQYF TGCAGTGCTGGGATAGGGTGGAGGACAGATACGCAGTATTTT TRBV20-1 many TRBJ2-3 NA
CSVGTEVYGYTF TGCAGCGTTGGGACGGAGGTTTATGGCTACACCTTC TRBV29-1 many TRBJ1-2 NA
CASSKDATRRGYTF TGTGCCAGCAGCAAGGACGCAACCCGTAGGGGCTACACCTTC TRBV2 many TRBJ1-2 NA
CSASLQGTGEQYF TGCAGTGCTAGCTTACAGGGGACCGGGGAGCAGTACTTC TRBV20-1 NA TRBJ2-7 TRBD1
CARRALGSRQKLFF TGTGCCAGAAGGGCCCTAGGGTCTCGGCAAAAACTGTTTTTT TRBV6-5 NA TRBJ1-4 NA
CASSSGQGMNTEAFF TGCGCCAGCAGCTCGGGACAGGGAATGAACACTGAAGCTTTCTTT TRBV5-1 many TRBJ1-1 TRBD1
CASSPPPGQGSNYRYNEQFF TGTGCCAGCTCACCACCGCCCGGACAGGGAAGTAACTACCGCTACAATGAGCAGTTCTTC TRBV18 many TRBJ2-1 TRBD1
CASSMRAGPLSGGGGNEQFF TGTGCCAGTAGTATGAGGGCAGGGCCCTTATCTGGCGGGGGGGGAAATGAGCAGTTCTTC TRBV19 few TRBJ2-1 TRBD2
CASSSRGNTEAFF TGTGCCAGCAGTTCGCGGGGGAACACTGAAGCTTTCTTT TRBV7-8 many TRBJ1-1 NA
CSARDPYRVGGYTF TGCAGTGCTAGAGATCCCTACAGAGTGGGGGGCTACACCTTC TRBV20-1 many TRBJ1-2 NA
CSAWTLDSNQPQHF TGCAGTGCTTGGACGTTGGATAGCAATCAGCCCCAGCATTTT TRBV20-1 many TRBJ1-5 NA
CASSLEMNTEAFF TGTGCCAGCAGCTTAGAAATGAACACTGAAGCTTTCTTT TRBV13 many TRBJ1-1 NA
CASSAQQDRSTDTQYF TGCGCCAGCAGCGCACAACAGGACAGGAGCACAGATACGCAGTATTTT TRBV5-1 many TRBJ2-3 TRBD1
CSARKDAKLFF TGCAGTGCTAGGAAGGACGCCAAACTGTTTTTT TRBV20-1 few TRBJ1-4 NA
CASSVDNYNSPLHF TGTGCCAGCAGCGTAGACAACTATAATTCACCCCTCCACTTT TRBV9 many TRBJ1-6 NA
CSVAQTLNTEAFF TGCAGCGTTGCCCAGACTCTGAACACTGAAGCTTTCTTT TRBV29-1 many TRBJ1-1 NA
CASSSPILGSGYTF TGCGCCAGCAGCTCGCCGATCCTAGGATCTGGCTACACCTTC TRBV5-1 many TRBJ1-2 NA
CASRGQGGYGYTF TGTGCCAGCAGAGGACAGGGGGGCTATGGCTACACCTTC TRBV6-5 many TRBJ1-2 TRBD1
CASSPAGDPSNQPQHF TGTGCCAGCAGCCCGGCGGGAGACCCCAGCAATCAGCCCCAGCATTTT TRBV4-2 many TRBJ1-5 NA
CASPGTGTIEQFF TGTGCCAGCCCCGGGACCGGTACAATCGAGCAGTTCTTC TRBV7-6 NA TRBJ2-1 NA
CASSQDRSVSIQYF TGTGCCAGCAGCCAGGACAGATCCGTCAGCATTCAGTACTTC TRBV14 many TRBJ2-4 NA
CSATRQERRTDTQYF TGCAGTGCTACCAGACAGGAAAGGCGCACAGATACGCAGTATTTT TRBV20-1 many TRBJ2-3 NA
CASSYSSPASPLHF TGTGCCAGCAGTTACTCGAGTCCGGCATCACCCCTCCACTTT TRBV6-5 many TRBJ1-6 NA
CASSSGLAGAPYPGELFF TGTGCCAGCAGTTCCGGACTAGCGGGGGCCCCCTATCCCGGGGAGCTGTTTTTT TRBV12-3/TRBV12-4 many TRBJ2-2 TRBD2
CATSDRGQEETQYF TGTGCCACCAGTGACCGGGGACAGGAAGAGACCCAGTACTTC TRBV24-1 many TRBJ2-5 TRBD1
CASSLRRTSGDTDTQYF TGTGCCAGCAGCTTAAGGCGAACTAGCGGGGACACAGATACGCAGTATTTT TRBV7-3 many TRBJ2-3 TRBD2
CSARSPGAGSVEQYF TGCAGTGCTAGATCTCCCGGGGCAGGGTCCGTTGAGCAGTACTTC TRBV20-1 many TRBJ2-7 NA
CASNSYTEAFF TGTGCCAGTAATTCTTACACTGAAGCTTTCTTT TRBV19 many TRBJ1-1 NA
CASSYRDRNQPQHF TGTGCCAGCAGTTACCGGGACCGGAATCAGCCCCAGCATTTT TRBV6-5 many TRBJ1-5 NA
CASSVDSGGNQPQHF TGTGCCAGCAGCGTAGATTCAGGGGGCAATCAGCCCCAGCATTTT TRBV9 many TRBJ1-5 NA
CASSLPGVHYEQYF TGTGCCAGCAGCCTGCCTGGGGTACACTACGAGCAGTACTTC TRBV7-9 many TRBJ2-7 NA
CSASVPGEETQYF TGCAGTGCTAGCGTTCCGGGAGAAGAGACCCAGTACTTC TRBV20-1 many TRBJ2-5 NA
CASSTYRENSPLHF TGTGCCAGCAGTACATACAGGGAAAATTCACCCCTCCACTTT TRBV6-6 NA TRBJ1-6 NA
CSATRDKGQGYGYTF TGCAGTGCTACCCGGGACAAGGGGCAGGGGTATGGCTACACCTTC TRBV20-1 NA TRBJ1-2 NA
CSVEGIGPTANYGYTF TGCAGCGTTGAAGGGATTGGACCGACTGCTAACTATGGCTACACCTTC TRBV29-1 many TRBJ1-2 NA
CASSLNRGADTGELFF TGTGCCAGCAGCTTAAACAGGGGGGCCGACACCGGGGAGCTGTTTTTT TRBV7-8 many TRBJ2-2 TRBD1
CASSLPGLAGIQYF TGTGCCAGCAGTCTCCCGGGACTAGCGGGGATTCAGTACTTC TRBV28 few TRBJ2-4 TRBD2
CASSPGLSGETQYF TGTGCCAGCAGCCCGGGTCTCTCGGGGGAGACCCAGTACTTC TRBV7-6 once TRBJ2-5 NA
CASSEIEGSPLHF TGTGCCAGCAGCGAGATCGAAGGTTCACCCCTCCACTTT TRBV11-2 many TRBJ1-6 NA